This TCR beta chain comes out of a study of T cell changes during pregnancy in multiple sclerosis. The table came from immunoSEQ multiplex PCR; TCRdb's copy has only in-frame clones and leaves some out. The table records about 100,000 clones, approximately 90% of them present only once. The germline V gene encodes CDR1 KGHSH and CDR2 LQKENI. Trimming cost V 10 bases and J 2 bases, with 19 bases left between them. The CDR3 runs to 15 residues. The source is a female donor with multiple sclerosis, enrolled in a pregnancy study. This chain uses TRBV18 with TRBJ2-3, with a tentative D call TRBD2 (7 bases). The material sequenced was peripheral blood, taken after pregnancy. In nucleotides, the CDR3 is TGTGCCAATCCCCCGGAGGCGGGGGCCACAGATACGCAGTATTTT. Encoded protein: CANPPEAGATDTQYF. Full variable domain (remainder filled in from reference TRBV18 and TRBJ2-3): NAGVMQNPRHLVRRRGQEARLRCSPMKGHSHVYWYRQLPEEGLKFMVYLQKENIIDESGMPKERFSAEFPKEGPSILRIQQVVRGDSAAYFCANPPEAGATDTQYFGPGTRLTVL.